This TCR beta chain was recovered during a study of T cells in Graves' hyperthyroidism and ophthalmopathy. Study-wide findings and caveats: Blood also contained most expanded thyroid clonotypes above 0.001. Ophthalmopathy onset followed model prediction by a median approximately six months.

Subjects aged 18 to 65 presented with newly diagnosed hyperthyroidism of less than 2 months' duration. The blood specimen was taken at initial hyperthyroidism diagnosis, before any ophthalmopathy symptoms. Amplification yielded TCR beta CDR3 regions, with RNA transcripts as the source. When the TCR CDR3 underwent first-round RT-PCR, the HTBI primer set was used. TCRdb redid the calling of the multiplex PCR reads with MiXCR, one entry per CDR3 protein. The sample yields some 150,000 distinct CDR3 sequences, around 20% seen once. This clonotype appeared many times. What it binds is not known. CDR1 DFQATT and CDR2 SNEGSKA come from the germline V gene (reference sequence). Trimming left V 3 bases short and J 1 base short, with 12 bases between. The CDR3 covers 14 residues.

The rearrangement uses TRBV20-1 and TRBJ1-2; weak D call: TRBD1 (5 bases). Sequencing was performed on blood. The sequence was collected from a woman between 50 and 59 years old with Graves' hyperthyroidism that later progressed to Graves' ophthalmopathy. The CDR3 region is CSARGGTGNYGYTF. In nucleotides, the CDR3 is TGCAGTGCTAGGGGAGGGACCGGTAACTATGGCTACACCTTC.